The table lists the clone carrying this TCR beta chain with a few counts. Other nucleotide sequences in the sample specify the same CDR3. Sequencing was performed with immunoSEQ multiplex PCR; in TCRdb, only in-frame clones are kept and a portion is missing. The table has 200,000 to 300,000 clones, approximately 91% seen once; the top ten hold 2.5% to 3%. The junction had 5 bases not matched to a gene; V was cut back by 3 bases and J by 4 bases. The CDR3 consists of 15 residues. Germline-derived CDR1 and CDR2 are SQVTM and ANQGSEA. These data are taken from a study of blood T cell repertoires in COVID-19.

V is TRBV29-1 and J is TRBJ2-2, with TRBD1 identical over 10 bases. The source is a person under 35 with COVID-19, enrolled during active disease. The specimen sequenced was peripheral blood. The CDR3 nucleotides are TGCAGCGTTGATTCCGGGACAGGGGCCACCGGGGAGCTGTTTTTT. This gives the protein CSVDSGTGATGELFF.